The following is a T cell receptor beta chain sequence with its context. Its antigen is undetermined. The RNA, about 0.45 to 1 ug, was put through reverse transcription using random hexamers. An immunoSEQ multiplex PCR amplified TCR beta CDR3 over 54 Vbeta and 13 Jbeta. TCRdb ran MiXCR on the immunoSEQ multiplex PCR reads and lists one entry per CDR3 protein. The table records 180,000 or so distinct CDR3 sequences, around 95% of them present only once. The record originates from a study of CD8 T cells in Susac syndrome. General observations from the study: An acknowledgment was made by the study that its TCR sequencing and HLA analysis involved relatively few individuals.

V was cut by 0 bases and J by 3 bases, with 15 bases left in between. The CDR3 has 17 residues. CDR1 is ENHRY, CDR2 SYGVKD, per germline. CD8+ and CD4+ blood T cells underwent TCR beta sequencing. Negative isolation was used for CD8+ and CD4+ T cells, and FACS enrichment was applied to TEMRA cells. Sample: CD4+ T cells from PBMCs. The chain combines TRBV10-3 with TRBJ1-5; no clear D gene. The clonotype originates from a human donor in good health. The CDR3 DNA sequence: TGTGCCATCAGTGAGTCGAAAAGCAGGTTTGACAATCAGCCCCAGCATTTT. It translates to CAISESKSRFDNQPQHF.